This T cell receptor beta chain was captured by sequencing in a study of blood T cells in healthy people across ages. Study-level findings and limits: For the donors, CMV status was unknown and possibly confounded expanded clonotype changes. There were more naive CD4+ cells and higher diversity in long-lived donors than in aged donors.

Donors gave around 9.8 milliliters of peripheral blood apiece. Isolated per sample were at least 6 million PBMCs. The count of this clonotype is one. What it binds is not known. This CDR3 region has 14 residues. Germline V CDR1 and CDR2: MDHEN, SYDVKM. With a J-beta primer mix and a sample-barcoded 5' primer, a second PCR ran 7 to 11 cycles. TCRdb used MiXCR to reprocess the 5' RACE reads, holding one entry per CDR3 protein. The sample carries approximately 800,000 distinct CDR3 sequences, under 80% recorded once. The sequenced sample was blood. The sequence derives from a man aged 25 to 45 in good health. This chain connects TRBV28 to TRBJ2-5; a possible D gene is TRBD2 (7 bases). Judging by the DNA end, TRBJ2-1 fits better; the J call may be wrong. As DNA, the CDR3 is TGTGCCAGCAGAGGGGGAGGGTACCAAGAGACCCAGTTCTTC. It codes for CASRGGGYQETQFF.